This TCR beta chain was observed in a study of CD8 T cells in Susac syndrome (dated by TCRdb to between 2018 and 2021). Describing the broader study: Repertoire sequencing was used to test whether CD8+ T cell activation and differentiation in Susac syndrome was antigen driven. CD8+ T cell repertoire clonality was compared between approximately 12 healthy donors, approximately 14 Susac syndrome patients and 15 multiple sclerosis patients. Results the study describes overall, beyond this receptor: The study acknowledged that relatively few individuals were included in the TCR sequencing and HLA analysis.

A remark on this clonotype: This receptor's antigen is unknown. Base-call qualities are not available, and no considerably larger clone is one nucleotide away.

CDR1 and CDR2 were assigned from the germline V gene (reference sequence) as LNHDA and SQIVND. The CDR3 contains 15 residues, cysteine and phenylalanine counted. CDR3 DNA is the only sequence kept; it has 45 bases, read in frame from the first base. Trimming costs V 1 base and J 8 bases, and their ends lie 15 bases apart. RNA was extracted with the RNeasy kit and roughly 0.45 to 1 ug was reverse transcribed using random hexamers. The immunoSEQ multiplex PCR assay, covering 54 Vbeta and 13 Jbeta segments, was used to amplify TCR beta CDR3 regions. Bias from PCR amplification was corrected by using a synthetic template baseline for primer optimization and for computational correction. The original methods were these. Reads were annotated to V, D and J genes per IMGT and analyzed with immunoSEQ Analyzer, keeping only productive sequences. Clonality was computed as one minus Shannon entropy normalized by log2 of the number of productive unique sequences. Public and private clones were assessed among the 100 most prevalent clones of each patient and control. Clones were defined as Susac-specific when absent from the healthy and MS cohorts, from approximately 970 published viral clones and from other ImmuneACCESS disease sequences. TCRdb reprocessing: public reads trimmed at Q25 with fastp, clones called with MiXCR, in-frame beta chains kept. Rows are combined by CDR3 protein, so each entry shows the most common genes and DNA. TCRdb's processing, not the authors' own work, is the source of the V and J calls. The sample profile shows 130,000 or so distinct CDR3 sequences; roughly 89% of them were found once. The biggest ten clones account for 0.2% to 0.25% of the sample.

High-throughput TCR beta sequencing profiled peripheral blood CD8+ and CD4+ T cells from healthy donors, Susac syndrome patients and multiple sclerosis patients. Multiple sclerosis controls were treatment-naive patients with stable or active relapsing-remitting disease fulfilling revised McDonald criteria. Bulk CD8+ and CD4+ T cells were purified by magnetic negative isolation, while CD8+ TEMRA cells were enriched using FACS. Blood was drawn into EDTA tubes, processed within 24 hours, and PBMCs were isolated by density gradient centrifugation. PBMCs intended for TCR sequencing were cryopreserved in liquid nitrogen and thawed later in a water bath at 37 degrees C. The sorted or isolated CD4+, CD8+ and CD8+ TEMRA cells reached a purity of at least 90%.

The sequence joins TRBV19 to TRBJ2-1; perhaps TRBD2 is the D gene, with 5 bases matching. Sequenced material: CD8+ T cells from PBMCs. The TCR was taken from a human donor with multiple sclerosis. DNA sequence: TGTGCCAGTAGTATAGTGGCTAGCCCTAATGATGAGCAGTTCTTC. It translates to CASSIVASPNDEQFF.